This TCR beta chain emerged from a study of blood T cell repertoires in COVID-19. Authors' methods: Amplification of reference gene primers provided the estimated nucleated cell counts. The assay was immunoSEQ multiplex PCR, and TCRdb's table has in-frame clones only and misses some. V, J and clone size reflect that table, while D and trimming were determined from the DNA. This table has roughly 300,000 clones, roughly 85% appearing once. The CDR3 covers 15 residues. Germline-derived CDR1 and CDR2 are SEHNR and FQNEAQ (reference sequence). V gave up 1 base and J gave up 4 bases; unmatched junction bases: 4.

The specimen was PBMCs or T cells enriched from blood (not recorded which). J is TRBJ1-2 and V is TRBV7-9; TRBD1 matches at 9 bases. This receptor was obtained from a woman aged 50 to 60 who had recovered from COVID-19. CDR3 sequence reads: CASSLEDRGVYGYTF. The CDR3 region has the DNA TGTGCCAGCAGCTTAGAGGACAGGGGTGTCTATGGCTACACCTTC.